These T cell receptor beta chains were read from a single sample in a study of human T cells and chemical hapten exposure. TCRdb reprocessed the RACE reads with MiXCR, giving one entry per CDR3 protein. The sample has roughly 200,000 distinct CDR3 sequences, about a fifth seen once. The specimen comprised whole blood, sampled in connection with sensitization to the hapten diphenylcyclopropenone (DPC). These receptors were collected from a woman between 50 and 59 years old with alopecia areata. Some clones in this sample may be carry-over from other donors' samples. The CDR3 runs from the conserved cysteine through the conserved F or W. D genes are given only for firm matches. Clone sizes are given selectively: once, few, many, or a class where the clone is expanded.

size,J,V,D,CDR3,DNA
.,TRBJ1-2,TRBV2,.,CASSDWSYGYTF,TGTGCCAGCAGTGACTGGAGCTATGGCTACACCTTC
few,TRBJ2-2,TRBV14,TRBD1,CASSPRTGTGELFF,TGTGCCAGCAGTCCTAGGACAGGGACCGGGGAGCTGTTTTTT
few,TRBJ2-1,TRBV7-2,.,CASSPSPGLGAQWEQFF,TGTGCCAGCAGCCCTTCCCCGGGCCTAGGGGCCCAATGGGAGCAGTTCTTC
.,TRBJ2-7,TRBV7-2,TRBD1,CASRSTPGQVPSYEQYF,TGTGCCAGCAGATCGACTCCGGGACAGGTCCCCTCCTACGAGCAGTACTTC
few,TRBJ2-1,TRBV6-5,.,CASSYSPTGEQFF,TGTGCCAGCAGTTACTCCCCAACGGGTGAGCAGTTCTTC
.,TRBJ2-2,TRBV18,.,CASSPSATNTGELFF,TGTGCCAGCTCACCATCGGCCACGAACACCGGGGAGCTGTTTTTT
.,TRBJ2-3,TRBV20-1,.,CSARGGKAGPLASTDTQYF,TGCAGTGCTAGAGGGGGCAAGGCAGGGCCCCTTGCTAGCACAGATACGCAGTATTTT
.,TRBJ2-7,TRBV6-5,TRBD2,CASRIAGGLYYEQYF,TGTGCCAGCAGGATAGCGGGAGGGCTGTACTACGAGCAGTACTTC
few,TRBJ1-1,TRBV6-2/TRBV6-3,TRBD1,CASSYPTGLTEAFF,TGTGCCAGCAGTTACCCGACAGGGTTAACTGAAGCTTTCTTT
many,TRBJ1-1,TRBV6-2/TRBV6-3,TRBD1,CASRSTGEGTEAFF,TGTGCCAGCAGGTCTACAGGGGAGGGAACTGAAGCTTTCTTT
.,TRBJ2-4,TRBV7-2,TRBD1,CASSLSDRGRNIQYF,TGTGCCAGCAGCTTATCGGACAGGGGAAGGAACATTCAGTACTTC
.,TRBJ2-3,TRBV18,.,CASSPETADTQYF,TGTGCCAGCTCACCAGAGACTGCAGATACGCAGTATTTT
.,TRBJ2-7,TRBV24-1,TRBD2,CATSEPGLTRYEQYF,TGTGCCACCAGTGAACCGGGACTAACCCGATACGAGCAGTACTTC
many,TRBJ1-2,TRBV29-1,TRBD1,CSVEKGQGNYGYTF,TGCAGCGTTGAAAAGGGACAGGGAAACTATGGCTACACCTTC